A single sample gave rise to the 22 T cell receptor beta chains below, sequenced in a study of siplizumab effects on memory and regulatory T cells. The protocol was immunoSEQ multiplex PCR, while the TCRdb copy is restricted to in-frame clones and leaves out a portion. The table includes about 56,000 clones, 95% to 98% detected once. Sequencing input: naive CD8+ T cells sorted from blood. The receptors derive from a human donor in good health.

This chain joins TRBV5-1 and TRBJ1-2; D unclear. Trimming took 1 base from V and 4 from J, leaving 8 bases between them. This CDR3 contains 13 residues. Germline V CDR1 and CDR2: SGHRS, YFSETQ. As DNA, the CDR3 is TGCGCCAGCAGCTTGTCAGATTCCTATGGCTACACCTTC. As protein: CASSLSDSYGYTF. Based on the CDR3 plus reference TRBV5-1 and TRBJ1-2, the full variable domain is KAGVTQTPRYLIKTRGQQVTLSCSPISGHRSVSWYQQTPGQGLQFLFEYFSETQRNKGNFPGRFSGRQFSNSRSEMNVSTLELGDSALYLCASSLSDSYGYTFGSGTRLTVV.

The rearrangement links TRBV5-4 to TRBJ2-7; possibly TRBD2 for D (5 bases). Looked up from germline, CDR1 is SGHNT and CDR2 is YYREEE (reference sequence). This CDR3 contains 13 residues. V lost 4 bases, J lost 1 base, and 9 bases lay in between. CDR3 nucleotides: TGTGCCAGCAGCACCGGACTGTCCTACGAGCAGTACTTC. Amino acid sequence: CASSTGLSYEQYF. Supplemented by reference TRBV5-4 and TRBJ2-7, the full variable domain reads ETGVTQSPTHLIKTRGQQVTLRCSSQSGHNTVSWYQQALGQGPQFIFQYYREEENGRGNFPPRFSGLQFPNYSSELNVNALELDDSALYLCASSTGLSYEQYFGPGTRLTVT.

This chain uses TRBV29-1 with TRBJ2-7; D remains ambiguous. V lost 4 bases and J lost 1, with 11 bases in between. The CDR3 totals 13 residues. Germline CDR1 reads SQVTM; CDR2 reads ANQGSEA. CDR3: CSVGLSLSYEQYF. In DNA form, the CDR3 reads TGCAGCGTTGGCCTGAGCCTTTCCTACGAGCAGTACTTC.

This chain links TRBV11-2 with TRBJ2-5; TRBD2 agrees at 7 bases. The CDR3 length is 15 residues. Germline assignment: CDR1 SGHAT and CDR2 FQNNGV. The ends lost 1 base at V and 1 base at J; junction bases unmatched: 3. In nucleotides, the CDR3 is TGTGCCAGCAGCTTAGCGCTAGCGGTCCAAGAGACCCAGTACTTC. Protein product: CASSLALAVQETQYF.

V gene TRBV14 combines with J gene TRBJ1-1; D is perhaps TRBD1 (6 bases). Deletions cut 0 bases from V and 0 bases from J, with 11 bases between. Germline lookup yields CDR1 SGHDN and CDR2 FVKESK. The CDR3 spans 16 residues. The CDR3 DNA reads as TGTGCCAGCAGCCAAGATCGGGGGGCCATGAACACTGAAGCTTTCTTT. Translating gives CASSQDRGAMNTEAFF.

The chain uses TRBV28 and TRBJ2-7; 10 bases map to TRBD1. CDR1 is MDHEN and CDR2 is SYDVKM in the germline V gene. With V trimmed by 5 bases and J by 5 bases, 9 bases remained unmatched. The CDR3 totals 15 residues. In DNA form, the CDR3 reads TGTGCCAGCAGTAATCAGGGACAGGGGACGGACGAGCAGTACTTC. Its protein product is CASSNQGQGTDEQYF.

The chain uses TRBV7-9 and TRBJ2-7, with D tentatively TRBD1 (6 bases). The V and J ends lost 3 bases and 2 bases respectively, with 8 bases between them. Per the germline V gene, CDR1 is SEHNR and CDR2 is FQNEAQ (reference sequence). This CDR3 comprises 13 residues. The CDR3 spells CASSFDRTYEQYF. CDR3 bases: TGTGCCAGCAGCTTCGACAGGACCTACGAGCAGTACTTC. The whole variable domain, remainder taken from reference TRBV7-9 and TRBJ2-7, is DTGVSQNPRHKITKRGQNVTFRCDPISEHNRLYWYRQTLGQGPEFLTYFQNEAQLEKSRLLSDRFSAERPKGSFSTLEIQRTEQGDSAMYLCASSFDRTYEQYFGPGTRLTVT.

V is TRBV2 and J is TRBJ2-2; 7 nucleotides align to TRBD1. Germline CDR1 and CDR2: SNHLY and FYNNEI. The CDR3 sequence is 16 residues long. V was clipped by 5 bases and J by 2 bases; unmatched bases: 8. The CDR3 DNA sequence: TGTGCCAGCAGTACCACCGGGACAGTCAACACCGGGGAGCTGTTTTTT. Its translation: CASSTTGTVNTGELFF.

The gene calls are TRBV11-1 and TRBJ2-7; D gene unclear. Looked up from germline, CDR1 is SGHAT and CDR2 is FQDESV (reference sequence). Trimming took 5 bases from V and 0 from J, leaving 8 bases between them. The CDR3 covers 13 residues. The CDR3 region has the DNA TGTGCCAGCAGCGTCTCAAGCTCCTACGAGCAGTACTTC. Its protein product is CASSVSSSYEQYF.

The chain carries TRBV11-2 and TRBJ2-7; no reliable D call. V was shortened by 2 bases and J by 2 bases, with 7 bases between the two germline ends. Germline values: CDR1 SGHAT, CDR2 FQNNGV. This CDR3 spans 13 amino acids. The CDR3 sequence: CASSLSHTYEQYF. The CDR3 nucleotides read TGTGCCAGCAGCTTATCCCACACCTACGAGCAGTACTTC.

V and J are TRBV28 and TRBJ1-2; tentatively, D is TRBD1 (5 bases). The V and J ends lost 3 bases and 2 bases respectively, with 10 bases between them. The CDR3 spans 14 residues. Germline-derived CDR1 and CDR2 are MDHEN and SYDVKM. The CDR3, as DNA: TGTGCCAGCAGTTTCTCCAGGGCGAACTATGGCTACACCTTC. It is translated as CASSFSRANYGYTF.

J is TRBJ2-1 and V is TRBV5-6; 7 positions match TRBD2. J gave up 4 bases and V 4 bases, and 8 bases lay outside the gene matches. The CDR3 runs 15 residues. Looked up from germline, CDR1 is SGHDT and CDR2 is YYEEEE. The CDR3 sequence: CASSPTKGGYNEQFF. The CDR3 DNA follows: TGTGCCAGCAGCCCGACTAAGGGAGGGTACAATGAGCAGTTCTTC.

This chain connects TRBV10-1 to TRBJ1-2; no clear D. The CDR3 covers 15 residues. Trimming took 5 bases from V and 4 from J, leaving 17 bases between them. The germline gives CDR1 WNHNN, CDR2 SYGVQD (reference sequence). CDR3 DNA: TGCGCCAGCAGTTTTTCGTCGCGAAAGACCTATGGCTACACCTTC. Amino acids: CASSFSSRKTYGYTF.

The count of this clone is one. The identical CDR3 is also encoded by other nucleotide sequences in the sample. The rearrangement links TRBV9 to TRBJ2-7; 7 bases are a match to TRBD1. J lost 1 base, V lost 3 bases, and 7 bases had no gene match. There are 15 residues in the CDR3. The V gene's germline CDR1 is SGDLS and CDR2 YYNGEE. The CDR3: CASSARAGGSYEQYF. CDR3 in DNA: TGTGCCAGCAGCGCAAGGGCAGGGGGATCCTACGAGCAGTACTTC.

This clone was seen just once. The rearrangement joins TRBV7-3 to TRBJ2-3, with a weak D call TRBD2 (7 bases). Germline-derived CDR1 and CDR2 are SGHTA and FQGTGA. This CDR3 has 14 amino acids. V lost 5 bases, J lost 6 bases, and 15 bases lay in between. The chain's CDR3 is CASSPSGEGDTQYF. CDR3 DNA: TGTGCCAGCAGCCCCTCAGGGGAGGGCGATACGCAGTATTTT.

As DNA, the CDR3 is TGTGCCAGTAGTAAATGGGCATATGAGCAGTTCTTC. Translating it yields CASSKWAYEQFF. J is TRBJ2-1 and V is TRBV19; D is ambiguous. The CDR3 is 12 amino acids. Germline V gene lookup returns CDR1 LNHDA and CDR2 SQIVND (reference sequence). Trimming pared 4 bases from V and 8 bases from J, leaving 9 bases between.

This chain connects TRBV13 to TRBJ1-2; D is uncertain. CDR3 length equals 14 residues. Trimming cost V 5 bases and J 8 bases, with 18 bases left between them. CDR1 and CDR2 (germline): PRHDT, FYEKMQ (reference sequence). The CDR3 sequence: CASSTDQARRGYTF. The CDR3 DNA is TGTGCCAGCAGCACAGACCAGGCGCGTAGGGGCTACACCTTC.

The chain uses TRBV4-1 and TRBJ1-2; tentative D call: TRBD1 (5 bases). Germline V gene data show CDR1 as MGHRA and CDR2 as YSYEKL. The V end lost 0 bases, the J end lost 0 bases, and 11 bases lay between the germline ends. This CDR3 region has 16 residues. The CDR3 here is CASSQEDTRANYGYTF. The CDR3 DNA is TGCGCCAGCAGCCAAGAGGACACTCGAGCTAACTATGGCTACACCTTC.

The rearrangement uses TRBV6-5 and TRBJ2-5; 7 nucleotides align to TRBD2. J gave up 4 bases and V 4 bases, and 3 bases lay outside the gene matches. The CDR3 sequence is 13 residues long. Germline CDR1 and CDR2: MNHEY and SVGAGI. The CDR3 DNA reads as TGTGCCAGCAGTTGGGGACTAACAGAGACCCAGTACTTC. Its translation is CASSWGLTETQYF.

The genes are TRBV12-5 and TRBJ2-7; 9 positions match TRBD1. V gave up 5 bases and J gave up 3 bases; unmatched junction bases: 5. The CDR3 extends over 14 amino acids. Germline V lookup: CDR1 LGHNT, CDR2 FRNRAP. CDR3 nucleotide sequence: TGTGCTAGTGGTGTGGACAGGGGTAACTACGAGCAGTACTTC. Amino acids: CASGVDRGNYEQYF.

The gene calls are TRBV10-2 and TRBJ2-2, with unresolved D. CDR1 and CDR2 from the germline V gene are WSHSY and SAAADI. V shed 0 bases and J shed 4 bases, with 12 bases lying between them. This CDR3 is built from 16 residues. The CDR3 region is CASSESLALGTGELFF. The CDR3 nucleotides read TGCGCCAGCAGTGAGTCGCTGGCGTTGGGCACCGGGGAGCTGTTTTTT.

The chain recombines TRBV9 with TRBJ2-7; TRBD1 agrees at 7 bases. CDR1 SGDLS and CDR2 YYNGEE come from the germline V gene. After removal of 7 bases from V and 5 bases from J, the junction contained 6 bases not matched to a gene. The CDR3 covers 12 residues. For the CDR3, the DNA is TGTGCCAGCTCCGGGACAGAGGACGAGCAGTACTTC. Its translation is CASSGTEDEQYF.